The subject of this entry is one T cell receptor beta chain. The data are from a study of CD8+CD57+ T cells in acquired aplastic anemia. Researchers used genomic DNA as the template to profile TCR beta VDJ and CDR3. TCRdb used MiXCR to reprocess the reads, holding one entry per CDR3 protein. The sample holds approximately 380,000 distinct CDR3 sequences, around 68% seen once. There are 13 residues in the CDR3. The germline V gene encodes CDR1 DFQATT and CDR2 SNEGSKA (reference sequence). The V gene lost 7 bases and the J gene lost 13 bases, with 20 bases spanning the gap. The rearrangement joins TRBV20-1 to TRBJ1-6; tentatively, D is TRBD1 (5 bases). The sequencing input was sorted CD4+, CD8+, or CD8+CD57+ T cells (not recorded which) from PBMCs. The origin of this receptor is a human donor in good health, serving as a control. The DNA of the CDR3 is TGCAGTGTTGCGGTCAGGGATAATCCCCCCCTCCACTTT. Translating it yields CSVAVRDNPPLHF.